The 26 T cell receptor beta chains given below trace back to one sample, sequenced in a study of control samples from healthy donors and cancer patients. Sequencing was performed with immunoSEQ multiplex PCR; in TCRdb, only in-frame clones are kept and a portion is missing. Here the sample spans about 120,000 clones, around nine tenths being singletons. The material sequenced was blood. The receptors come from a man aged 18-30 years in good health.

This chain uses TRBV14 with TRBJ1-2; the match to TRBD1 covers 11 bases. Germline lookup yields CDR1 SGHDN and CDR2 FVKESK. V trimming: 4 bases; J trimming: 4 bases; junction bases outside the gene matches: 8. The CDR3 loop spans 16 amino acids. The CDR3 region has the DNA TGTGCCAGCAGCCTCAGACGGACAGGGGGCTCCTATGGCTACACCTTC. It is translated as CASSLRRTGGSYGYTF. Supplemented by reference TRBV14 and TRBJ1-2, the full variable domain reads EAGVTQFPSHSVIEKGQTVTLRCDPISGHDNLYWYRRVMGKEIKFLLHFVKESKQDESGMPNNRFLAERTGGTYSTLKVQPAELEDSGVYFCASSLRRTGGSYGYTFGSGTRLTVV.

The CDR3 protein is CASSIREAFNQPQHF. CDR3 DNA: TGTGCCAGTAGTATCAGGGAGGCCTTTAATCAGCCCCAGCATTTT. The V gene is TRBV19, the J gene TRBJ1-5; TRBD1 might be the D (5 bases). The CDR3 has 15 amino acids. From germline, CDR1 is LNHDA and CDR2 SQIVND (reference sequence). With 3 bases removed from V and 4 bases from J, the gap between germline ends came to 13 bases.

In nucleotides, the CDR3 is TGTGCCAGTAGTATGGACTGGGGGGCGTACGAGCAGTACTTC. It is translated as CASSMDWGAYEQYF. The V call is TRBV19, the J call TRBJ2-7; either TRBD1 or TRBD2 may fit D (6 bases each). The CDR3 runs 14 residues. V was clipped by 3 bases and J by 4 bases, with 13 bases between them. In germline, CDR1 is LNHDA, CDR2 SQIVND (reference sequence).

About this clone: This sample includes further DNA sequences coding for the same CDR3. This CDR3 is CASRRLAGGRETQYF. Here the CDR3 DNA reads TGTGCCAGCAGAAGACTAGCGGGGGGCCGCGAGACCCAGTACTTC. The rearrangement uses TRBV6-5 and TRBJ2-5; 13 bases are a match to TRBD2. Germline V CDR1 and CDR2: MNHEY, SVGAGI. After removal of 6 bases from V and 5 bases from J, the junction contained 6 bases not matched to a gene. The CDR3 has 15 residues.

The sample holds one count of this clone. The CDR3 DNA sequence: TGTGCTAGTGGTTTGGTCCCCGCGAACACTGAAGCTTTCTTT. It encodes CASGLVPANTEAFF. The gene calls are TRBV12-5 and TRBJ1-1; D call uncertain. Germline V gene data show CDR1 as LGHNT and CDR2 as FRNRAP. The CDR3 covers 14 residues. The V gene lost 0 bases and the J gene lost 1 base, with 6 bases spanning the gap.

This chain links TRBV6-5 with TRBJ2-1; no definite D call. CDR3 length equals 13 residues. Trimming shortened V by 2 bases and J by 15 bases, and 17 bases separated the two germline ends. Germline CDR1 MNHEY, CDR2 SVGAGI. This CDR3 reads CASSYTWSNEAFF. As DNA, the CDR3 is TGTGCCAGCAGTTACACATGGAGCAACGAGGCGTTCTTC.

The chain recombines TRBV19 with TRBJ2-3, with no clear D. The CDR3 is 13 residues long. V was trimmed by 9 bases and J by 3 bases, leaving 13 bases between them. Germline V gene sequence: CDR1 LNHDA, CDR2 SQIVND (reference sequence). As DNA, the CDR3 is TGTGCCAGCAGGTCGGTAGCAACAGATACGCAGTATTTT. Translated: CASRSVATDTQYF.

This clone was seen just once. In nucleotides, the CDR3 is TGCAAATTTAGGAGCCACACCCGGGGGCGCAATCAGCCCCAGCATTTT. It codes for CKFRSHTRGRNQPQHF. The chain is built from TRBV29-1 and TRBJ1-5; D perhaps matches TRBD1 (6 bases). This CDR3 contains 16 residues. CDR1 is SQVTM and CDR2 is ANQGSEA in the germline V gene.

This clone showed up just once. The V call is TRBV7-9, the J call TRBJ2-3, with TRBD2 as a possible D gene (6 bases). Between the trimmed V and J ends, which lost 4 bases and 4 bases, there was a span of 18 bases. CDR1 is SEHNR and CDR2 is FQNEAQ in the germline V gene (reference sequence). The CDR3 length is 16 residues. The CDR3 DNA sequence: TGTGCCAGCAGCTCACCGACGGGGGACCCCGCAGATACGCAGTATTTT. Translation gives CASSSPTGDPADTQYF.

The genes are TRBV6-6 and TRBJ1-4; TRBD1 might be the D (6 bases). CDR3 length equals 16 residues. Trimming left V 5 bases short and J 0 bases short, with 13 bases between. Germline CDR1 and CDR2: MNHNY and SVGAGI (reference sequence). Written as DNA, the CDR3 is TGTGCCAGCAGTATTGACTACAGGGCAACTAATGAAAAACTGTTTTTT. Residues: CASSIDYRATNEKLFF.

The chain employs TRBV19 and TRBJ1-3, with D perhaps TRBD1 (5 bases). V was pared by 5 bases and J by 0 bases, with 8 bases between. Germline CDR1 is LNHDA and CDR2 is SQIVND (reference sequence). This CDR3 has 14 amino acids. CDR3 protein: CASSPGPSGNTIYF. DNA for the CDR3: TGTGCCAGTAGTCCAGGGCCCTCTGGAAACACCATATATTTT. Supplemented by reference TRBV19 and TRBJ1-3, the full variable domain reads DGGITQSPKYLFRKEGQNVTLSCEQNLNHDAMYWYRQDPGQGLRLIYYSQIVNDFQKGDIAEGYSVSREKKESFPLTVTSAQKNPTAFYLCASSPGPSGNTIYFGEGSWLTVV.

The V call is TRBV29-1, the J call TRBJ2-5; 9 bases align to TRBD2. The CDR3 consists of 13 residues. Germline values: CDR1 SQVTM, CDR2 ANQGSEA. V lost 3 bases and J lost 5; bases outside the gene matches: 4. CDR3 nucleotides: TGCAGCGTTGAGCTAGCGGGGACCGAGACCCAGTACTTC. Its protein is CSVELAGTETQYF.

V gene TRBV5-1 combines with J gene TRBJ2-5, with TRBD1 matching over 8 bases. Germline V CDR1 and CDR2: SGHRS, YFSETQ. The ends lost 0 bases at V and 0 bases at J; junction bases unmatched: 1. The CDR3 is 15 amino acids. This chain's CDR3 is CASSLVDRDQETQYF. CDR3 bases: TGCGCCAGCAGCTTGGTGGACAGGGACCAAGAGACCCAGTACTTC.

The rearrangement uses TRBV6-4 and TRBJ1-3; the D is unclear. The CDR3 runs 14 residues. Germline CDR1 reads MRHNA; CDR2 reads SNTAGT. The V end was cut by 4 bases, the J end by 2 bases, with 9 bases between. The CDR3: CASSVPRPGNTIYF. CDR3 bases: TGTGCCAGCAGTGTTCCACGGCCTGGAAACACCATATATTTT.

This rearrangement joins TRBV11-2 to TRBJ2-1; 12 bases match TRBD2. V was clipped by 5 bases and J by 13 bases; unmatched bases: 6. This CDR3 has 13 residues. Germline loops: CDR1 SGHAT, CDR2 FQNNGV. The CDR3 loop is CASSSASGGAQFF. The CDR3 DNA reads as TGTGCCAGCAGCAGCGCTAGCGGGGGGGCCCAGTTCTTC.

V is TRBV12-5 and J is TRBJ2-1, with D possibly TRBD2 on 5 matching bases. This CDR3 is 14 amino acids long. CDR1 is LGHNT and CDR2 is FRNRAP in the germline V gene. V lost 2 bases to trimming and J lost 5 bases, with 10 bases between them. The CDR3 here is CASGLPPGNNEQFF. CDR3 nucleotides: TGTGCTAGTGGTTTGCCCCCCGGGAACAATGAGCAGTTCTTC.

The chain has TRBV5-1 and TRBJ2-5; the D gene is possibly TRBD2 (5 bases). This CDR3 contains 16 residues. Germline CDR1 SGHRS, CDR2 YFSETQ. The germline V and J ends were trimmed by 2 bases and 2 bases, with 16 bases remaining between them. The CDR3 DNA follows: TGCGCCAGCAGCTTAAATCTTTGGACTGTTCAAGAGACCCAGTACTTC. This codes for CASSLNLWTVQETQYF.

The chain employs TRBV19 and TRBJ1-2, with 7 bases aligning to TRBD1. With 6 bases clipped from V and 0 bases from J, the junction kept 4 bases outside the gene matches. This CDR3 is 14 amino acids long. Germline V gene lookup returns CDR1 LNHDA and CDR2 SQIVND (reference sequence). The CDR3 spells CASRDREANYGYTF. The CDR3 nucleotides are TGTGCCAGTAGAGACAGGGAAGCTAACTATGGCTACACCTTC.

The J gene is TRBJ1-2, the V gene TRBV10-2; D possibly corresponds to TRBD1 (6 bases). V gave up 3 bases and J gave up 3 bases, with 11 bases separating them. CDR3 length: 14 residues. From germline, CDR1 is WSHSY and CDR2 SAAADI. DNA of the CDR3: TGCGCCAGCAGTGAATACGGGGGCCACTATGGCTACACCTTC. Amino acids: CASSEYGGHYGYTF.

The chain recombines TRBV10-3 with TRBJ2-5; 12 bases map to TRBD2. The CDR3 spans 16 residues. The V and J ends lost 4 bases and 5 bases, in that order; junction bases with no gene match: 8. The germline gives CDR1 ENHRY, CDR2 SYGVKD. CDR3 sequence (DNA): TGTGCCATCAGTGCCTCTAGCGGGGGGGCCTGGGAGACCCAGTACTTC. It encodes CAISASSGGAWETQYF.

This rearrangement joins TRBV5-6 to TRBJ2-7, with TRBD2 matching 10 bases. In germline, CDR1 is SGHDT, CDR2 YYEEEE. The length of the CDR3 is 16 residues. Trimming cost V 4 bases and J 1 base; bases outside gene matches: 8. For the CDR3, the DNA is TGTGCCAGCAGCACTTGGACTAGCGGTAAATCCTACGAGCAGTACTTC. It translates to CASSTWTSGKSYEQYF. The whole variable domain, filled in from reference TRBV5-6 and TRBJ2-7, reads DAGVTQSPTHLIKTRGQQVTLRCSPKSGHDTVSWYQQALGQGPQFIFQYYEEEERQRGNFPDRFSGHQFPNYSSELNVNALLLGDSALYLCASSTWTSGKSYEQYFGPGTRLTVT.

The rearrangement uses TRBV5-1 and TRBJ1-2; TRBD1 aligns across 7 bases. This CDR3 is built from 15 residues. Looked up from germline, CDR1 is SGHRS and CDR2 is YFSETQ. V was clipped by 4 bases and J by 4 bases; unmatched bases: 10. CDR3 amino acids: CASSLPTGSVYGYTF. CDR3 bases: TGCGCCAGCAGCCTACCGACAGGGTCCGTCTATGGCTACACCTTC.

This chain links TRBV9 with TRBJ2-3; no firm D call. This CDR3 has 15 amino acids. Germline V gives CDR1 SGDLS, CDR2 YYNGEE. Trimming removed 3 bases from V and 1 base from J, with 12 bases in between. The CDR3 coding sequence is TGTGCCAGCAGCGACCGGCACCGGGGCACAGATACGCAGTATTTT. It encodes CASSDRHRGTDTQYF.

The chain carries TRBV16 and TRBJ1-4; D possibly corresponds to TRBD1 (5 bases). CDR3 length: 15 residues. CDR1 is KGHSY, CDR2 FQNENV, per germline. Trimming stripped 2 bases from V and 0 bases from J, with 7 bases between. The CDR3 region is CASSQDSATNEKLFF. The CDR3 coding sequence is TGTGCCAGCAGCCAAGACAGTGCAACTAATGAAAAACTGTTTTTT.

V and J are TRBV12-3 or TRBV12-4 and TRBJ2-3; D not resolved. This CDR3 spans 12 amino acids. V shed 2 bases and J shed 4 bases, with 4 bases lying between them. CDR3 in DNA: TGTGCCAGCAGTTTACAGTCAGATACGCAGTATTTT. Translated: CASSLQSDTQYF.

The chain uses TRBV10-1 and TRBJ2-1, with D possibly matching TRBD1 (5 bases). Trimming stripped 3 bases from V and 10 bases from J, with 10 bases between. Germline V CDR1 and CDR2: WNHNN, SYGVQD (reference sequence). CDR3 length: 12 residues. CDR3 loop: CASSEGVREQFF. The DNA of the CDR3 is TGCGCCAGCAGTGAAGGGGTCAGAGAGCAGTTCTTC.